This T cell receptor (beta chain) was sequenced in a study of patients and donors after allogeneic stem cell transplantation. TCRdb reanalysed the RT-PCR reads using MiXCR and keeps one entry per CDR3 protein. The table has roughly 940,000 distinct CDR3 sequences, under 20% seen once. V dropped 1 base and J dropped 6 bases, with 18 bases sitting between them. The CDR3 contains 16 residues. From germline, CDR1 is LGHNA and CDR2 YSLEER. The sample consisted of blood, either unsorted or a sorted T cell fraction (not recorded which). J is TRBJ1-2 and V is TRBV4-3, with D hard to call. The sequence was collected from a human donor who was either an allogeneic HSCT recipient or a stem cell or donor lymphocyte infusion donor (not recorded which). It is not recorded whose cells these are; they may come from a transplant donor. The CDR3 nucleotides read TGCGCCAGCAGCCAAGGGAGGGTGGACCTGAGGCATGGCTACACCTTC. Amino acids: CASSQGRVDLRHGYTF.